The next 20 T cell receptor beta chains were all read from a single sample in a study of blood T cell repertoires in COVID-19 (dated by TCRdb to 2020 to 2022). The library was obtained by the immunoSEQ multiplex PCR assay. TCRdb limited this immuneACCESS table to in-frame rearrangements with V and J called. A share of clones is missing; checked studies link under half to unresolved V genes, and the rest is unexplained. Recorded for this sample are 300,000 to 350,000 clones; over 70% of them occurred a single time. More than 5% of the sample is taken by the ten largest. Sequencing was performed on PBMCs or T cells enriched from blood (not recorded which). The source is a man younger than 40 who had recovered from COVID-19.

This chain connects TRBV2 to TRBJ2-2, with 9 bases matching TRBD2. Germline loops: CDR1 SNHLY, CDR2 FYNNEI. V was pared by 1 base and J by 9 bases, with 6 bases of the junction left unmatched. The CDR3 consists of 15 residues. The DNA of the CDR3 is TGTGCCAGCAGTGAAGAGCTAGCGGGGACCTGGGAGCTGTTTTTT. Its translation: CASSEELAGTWELFF.

The chain has TRBV3-1 (or the pseudogene TRBV3-2) and TRBJ1-2; TRBD1 matches 10 bases. Germline CDR1 reads LGHDT; CDR2 reads YNNKEL (reference sequence). The trim removed 1 base at V and 4 bases at J, leaving 0 bases unmatched. CDR3 length: 14 amino acids. This CDR3 reads CASSQGQGAYGYTF. The DNA of the CDR3 is TGTGCCAGCAGCCAAGGACAGGGGGCCTATGGCTACACCTTC.

The table lists this clone with a count of one. V usage is TRBV28 and J usage is TRBJ1-2, with a weak D call TRBD1 (5 bases). Germline V gene lookup returns CDR1 MDHEN and CDR2 SYDVKM. Trimming removed 11 bases at V and 7 bases at J, with 20 bases between. The CDR3 loop spans 13 amino acids. CDR3 nucleotides: TGTGCCCTGGGGGGGGGAGAGTCCCGTGGCTACACCTTC. Protein product: CALGGGESRGYTF.

The chain is built from TRBV2 and TRBJ2-3; 14 bases align to TRBD2. CDR1 and CDR2 from the germline V gene are SNHLY and FYNNEI. J gave up 4 bases and V 3 bases, and 9 bases lay outside the gene matches. The CDR3 covers 18 residues. The CDR3 bases are TGTGCCAGCAGTGAGGGACTAGCGGGAGCCTACTGGTCAGATACGCAGTATTTT. It codes for CASSEGLAGAYWSDTQYF.

The chain is built from TRBV9 and TRBJ1-4, with TRBD1 identical over 7 bases. From germline, CDR1 is SGDLS and CDR2 YYNGEE. This CDR3 spans 18 amino acids. V dropped 4 bases and J dropped 8; count of bases not matched to a gene: 20. The CDR3 protein is CASSSKTGQQLTWEKLFF. DNA of the CDR3: TGTGCCAGCAGCTCTAAAACGGGACAGCAACTAACATGGGAAAAACTGTTTTTT. Full variable domain (missing parts from reference TRBV9 and TRBJ1-4): DSGVTQTPKHLITATGQRVTLRCSPRSGDLSVYWYQQSLDQGLQFLIQYYNGEERAKGNILERFSAQQFPDLHSELNLSSLELGDSALYFCASSSKTGQQLTWEKLFFGSGTQLSVL.

The chain joins TRBV7-2 to TRBJ2-7; D is perhaps TRBD2 (6 bases). The CDR3 length is 14 residues. Germline loops: CDR1 SGHTA, CDR2 FQGNSA. Trimming stripped 6 bases from V and 6 bases from J, with 18 bases between. CDR3 in amino acids: CASRLRGGAGEQYF. CDR3 in DNA: TGTGCCAGCAGGCTAAGGGGCGGGGCGGGCGAGCAGTACTTC.

The chain links TRBV18 to TRBJ1-1; 7 bases match TRBD1. CDR1 is KGHSH, CDR2 LQKENI, per germline. This CDR3 region has 14 residues. The trim removed 5 bases at V and 3 bases at J, leaving 6 bases unmatched. This chain's CDR3 is CASSWTGEDTEAFF. The CDR3 DNA reads as TGTGCCAGCTCATGGACAGGAGAAGACACTGAAGCTTTCTTT.

This rearrangement joins TRBV3-1 (or the pseudogene TRBV3-2) to TRBJ1-1; D unclear. CDR3 length: 17 residues. V was cut by 3 bases and J by 6 bases, with 23 bases left in between. CDR1 and CDR2 from the germline V gene are LGHDT and YNNKEL (reference sequence). CDR3 protein: CASSHTPDGGALAEAFF. CDR3 bases: TGTGCCAGCAGCCATACCCCCGACGGTGGAGCCTTAGCTGAAGCTTTCTTT.

The J gene is TRBJ1-2, the V gene TRBV28; TRBD1 is a possible D gene (5 bases). The ends were cut back, 6 bases at V and 8 bases at J, with 22 bases in the middle. This CDR3 has 15 amino acids. Per germline, CDR1 MDHEN and CDR2 SYDVKM. In DNA, the CDR3 is TGTGCCAGCAGCCTATATCCCGGCGGGGGTCGGGGCTACACCTTC. Its translation: CASSLYPGGGRGYTF.

V and J are TRBV25-1 and TRBJ1-2; D is perhaps TRBD1 (6 bases). This CDR3 has 16 amino acids. Germline CDR1 is MGHDK and CDR2 is SYGVNS. V was shortened by 4 bases and J by 1 base, with 16 bases between the two germline ends. CDR3 coding DNA: TGTGCCAGCAGTGGACGATTTGGACAGTTTAACTATGGCTACACCTTC. This gives the protein CASSGRFGQFNYGYTF.

The V call is TRBV11-2, the J call TRBJ2-7; D unresolved. This CDR3 has 12 residues. The V gene lost 6 bases and the J gene lost 7 bases, with 13 bases spanning the gap. Germline V CDR1 and CDR2: SGHAT, FQNNGV. CDR3 bases: TGTGCCAGCAGACAACCGGCCAGGGAGCAGTACTTC. It encodes CASRQPAREQYF.

This clone was recorded once. The rearrangement links TRBV3-1 (or the pseudogene TRBV3-2) to TRBJ2-7, with a weak D call TRBD1 (5 bases). Trimming removed 4 bases at V and 0 bases at J, with 10 bases between. Germline CDR1 LGHDT, CDR2 YNNKEL (reference sequence). The CDR3 extends over 14 amino acids. For the CDR3, the DNA is TGTGCCAGCAGCCGACAGACGAGCTCCTACGAGCAGTACTTC. Its protein product is CASSRQTSSYEQYF.

The chain couples TRBV5-6 to TRBJ2-3, with a weak D call TRBD2 (7 bases). Trimming took 4 bases from V and 5 from J, leaving 17 bases between them. Germline V gene data show CDR1 as SGHDT and CDR2 as YYEEEE. This CDR3 contains 15 residues. CDR3 coding DNA: TGTGCCAGCAGCGGGGGGGCCGGGTTCGGAGATACGCAGTATTTT. Its protein is CASSGGAGFGDTQYF.

The chain recombines TRBV5-8 with TRBJ2-7, with D maybe TRBD2 (7 bases). There are 14 residues in the CDR3. Between the trimmed V and J ends, which lost 5 bases and 4 bases, there was a span of 16 bases. The germline V gene has CDR1 SGHTS and CDR2 YDEGEE. CDR3 sequence: CASRLHGGAYEQYF. Here the CDR3 DNA reads TGTGCCAGCAGGTTACATGGGGGGGCATACGAGCAGTACTTC.

V gene TRBV19 combines with J gene TRBJ2-3; TRBD1 matches at 7 bases. CDR1 is LNHDA, CDR2 SQIVND, per germline (reference sequence). The CDR3 extends over 16 amino acids. V was clipped by 4 bases and J by 1 base; unmatched bases: 8. In nucleotides, the CDR3 is TGTGCCAGTAGTACCGCCTGGACAGGTGGCACAGATACGCAGTATTTT. Protein product: CASSTAWTGGTDTQYF.

The gene calls are TRBV10-1 and TRBJ2-5, with 12 bases matching TRBD1. CDR1 WNHNN and CDR2 SYGVQD come from the germline V gene (reference sequence). Trimming took 6 bases from V and 7 from J; bases not matched to a gene: 3. The CDR3 loop spans 13 amino acids. CDR3 sequence (DNA): TGCGCCAGCAGCCCGGGACAGGGGGCGACCCAGTACTTC. Translation: CASSPGQGATQYF.

The count of this clone is one. The rearrangement joins TRBV27 to TRBJ2-7; D uncertain. Germline CDR1 MNHEY, CDR2 SMNVEV (reference sequence). The V and J ends lost 6 bases and 2 bases respectively, with 14 bases between them. This CDR3 has 14 amino acids. The CDR3 spells CASSPRFSAYEQYF. The CDR3 nucleotides are TGTGCCAGCAGCCCCAGGTTTTCTGCCTACGAGCAGTACTTC.

The rearrangement joins TRBV3-1 (or the pseudogene TRBV3-2) to TRBJ2-3; 7 nucleotides agree with TRBD2. Trimming took 6 bases from V and 1 from J; bases not matched to a gene: 4. Germline assignment: CDR1 LGHDT and CDR2 YNNKEL (reference sequence). The CDR3 sequence is 14 residues long. The CDR3 region has the DNA TGTGCCAGCAGAGTACGGGGGGGCACAGATACGCAGTATTTT. As protein: CASRVRGGTDTQYF.

This rearrangement joins TRBV7-8 to TRBJ2-7; TRBD2 agrees at 8 bases. J lost 2 bases, V lost 2 bases, and 11 bases had no gene match. Germline V gene data show CDR1 as SGHVS and CDR2 as FQNEAQ. This CDR3 is 17 amino acids long. The CDR3 loop is CASSLSSGGYGTYEQYF. The DNA for the CDR3 is TGTGCCAGCAGCTTAAGTTCGGGGGGGTATGGAACCTACGAGCAGTACTTC.

V is TRBV7-9 and J is TRBJ2-5; 9 bases map to TRBD1. This CDR3 spans 15 amino acids. Germline values: CDR1 SEHNR, CDR2 FQNEAQ (reference sequence). The V gene end was trimmed by 2 bases and the J gene end by 5 bases; junction bases not matched to a gene: 6. CDR3 coding DNA: TGTGCCAGCAGCTTAATCACAGGGGGCCGGGAGACCCAGTACTTC. It codes for CASSLITGGRETQYF. The entire variable domain, with the rest obtained from reference TRBV7-9 and TRBJ2-5, is as follows: DTGVSQNPRHKITKRGQNVTFRCDPISEHNRLYWYRQTLGQGPEFLTYFQNEAQLEKSRLLSDRFSAERPKGSFSTLEIQRTEQGDSAMYLCASSLITGGRETQYFGPGTRLLVL.